This TCR beta chain is from a study of cytomegalovirus exposure and HLA in healthy donors. The PCR ran on 60 Vbeta and 13 Jbeta primers. Method: immunoSEQ multiplex PCR; TCRdb's copy keeps in-frame clones and lacks some. This sample carries roughly 170,000 clones, approximately 80% of them seen once, and the ten largest clones take about 4.3%. After removal of 5 bases from V and 6 bases from J, the junction contained 4 bases not matched to a gene. CDR3 length equals 12 residues. In germline, CDR1 is SGHVS, CDR2 FQNEAQ. Sequencing was done on a sample of PBMCs. This receptor was obtained from a woman aged 50 to 65 in good health and CMV-seropositive. The chain combines TRBV7-8 with TRBJ2-7, with 7 nucleotides matching TRBD2. This CDR3 is CASSRAGVEQYF. For the CDR3, the DNA is TGTGCCAGCAGCCGGGCGGGGGTCGAGCAGTACTTC.